One sample yielded the 7 T cell receptor beta chains listed below, sequenced in a study of T cells in Graves' hyperthyroidism and ophthalmopathy. RNA transcripts served as the template for amplifying TCR beta CDR3 regions. The HTBI set primed first-round TCR CDR3 RT-PCR. TCRdb redid the calling of the multiplex PCR reads with MiXCR, one entry per CDR3 protein. The table lists 640,000 or so distinct CDR3 sequences, about 14% of them singletons. Source material: blood. The receptors stem from a woman aged 40-49 years with Graves' ophthalmopathy.

This clonotype has a handful of counts. Because it lacks the conserved phenylalanine or tryptophan at the end, this CDR3 is likely a read error. The chain combines TRBV20-1 with TRBJ1-2, with D maybe TRBD1 (5 bases). Germline assignment: CDR1 DFQATT and CDR2 SNEGSKA (reference sequence). This CDR3 is 13 amino acids long. Trimming removed 2 bases from V and 7 bases from J, with 14 bases in between. The CDR3 DNA reads TGCAGTGCTAGACCCTTGGGAGGGACTGGCTACACCTCC. It specifies CSARPLGGTGYTS.

This clonotype occurred many times. CDR3 in DNA: TGTGCCAGTAGAGTTGAACAGGGGTATGGTGGCTACACCTTC. This encodes CASRVEQGYGGYTF. The rearrangement uses TRBV19 and TRBJ1-2; 7 bases fit TRBD1. The CDR3 has 14 residues. CDR1 and CDR2 (germline): LNHDA, SQIVND (reference sequence). The trim removed 6 bases at V and 7 bases at J, leaving 11 bases unmatched.

The chain recombines TRBV4-1 with TRBJ1-3; TRBD1 might be the D (5 bases). Trimming stripped 0 bases from V and 7 bases from J, with 19 bases between. The length of the CDR3 is 17 residues. The germline V gene has CDR1 MGHRA and CDR2 YSYEKL. The CDR3 region has the DNA TGCGCCAGCAGCCAAGATGGGACGCAGGGCGTGGGTAACACCATATATTTT. This translates into CASSQDGTQGVGNTIYF.

V usage is TRBV12-3 or TRBV12-4 and J usage is TRBJ2-5; 10 bases align to TRBD1. The CDR3 runs to 14 residues. V trimming: 8 bases; J trimming: 2 bases; junction bases outside the gene matches: 5. The CDR3 DNA is TGTGCCAGCGGGGACAGGGGCCAACAAGAGACCCAGTACTTC. Encoded protein: CASGDRGQQETQYF.

The chain recombines TRBV3-1 with TRBJ1-1; tentatively, D is TRBD1 (6 bases). The ends were cut back, 4 bases at V and 0 bases at J, with 12 bases in the middle. Germline V gene sequence: CDR1 LGHDT, CDR2 YNNKEL (reference sequence). This CDR3 has 15 amino acids. The CDR3 region is CASSPGTFMNTEAFF. The CDR3 DNA sequence: TGTGCCAGCAGCCCCGGGACATTCATGAACACTGAAGCTTTCTTT.

At least ten counts were recorded for this clonotype. V gene TRBV12-3 or TRBV12-4 combines with J gene TRBJ1-1; D is ambiguous. Trimming shortened V by 6 bases and J by 5 bases, and 19 bases separated the two germline ends. The CDR3 is 15 residues long. The CDR3 region has the DNA TGTGCCAGCAGGGACTCAACACCTTACGGTACTGAAGCTTTCTTT. This translates into CASRDSTPYGTEAFF.

The rearrangement links TRBV11-2 to TRBJ2-2; 8 bases fit TRBD2. The CDR3 has 16 amino acids. J lost 4 bases, V lost 5 bases, and 9 bases had no gene match. The germline V gene has CDR1 SGHAT and CDR2 FQNNGV. The chain's CDR3 is CASSLQGLGFTGELFF. For the CDR3, the DNA is TGTGCCAGCAGCCTTCAGGGACTAGGTTTCACCGGGGAGCTGTTTTTT. The full variable domain, in which reference TRBV11-2 and TRBJ2-2 provide the parts outside the CDR3, is EAGVAQSPRYKIIEKRQSVAFWCNPISGHATLYWYQQILGQGPKLLIQFQNNGVVDDSQLPKDRFSAERLKGVDSTLKIQPAKLEDSAVYLCASSLQGLGFTGELFFGEGSRLTVL.